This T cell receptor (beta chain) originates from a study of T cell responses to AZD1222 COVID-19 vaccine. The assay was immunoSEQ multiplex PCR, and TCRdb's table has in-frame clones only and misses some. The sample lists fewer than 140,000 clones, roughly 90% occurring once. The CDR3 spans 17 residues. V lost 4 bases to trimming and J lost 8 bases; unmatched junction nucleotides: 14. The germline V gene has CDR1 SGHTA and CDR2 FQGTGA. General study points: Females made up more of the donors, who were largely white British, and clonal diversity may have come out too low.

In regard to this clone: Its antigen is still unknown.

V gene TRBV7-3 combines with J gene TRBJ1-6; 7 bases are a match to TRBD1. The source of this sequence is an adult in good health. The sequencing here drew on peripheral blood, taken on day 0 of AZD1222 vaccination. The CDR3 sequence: CASSSGALQGPYSPLHF. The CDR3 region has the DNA TGTGCCAGCAGCTCCGGGGCCTTACAGGGGCCTTATTCACCCCTCCACTTT.